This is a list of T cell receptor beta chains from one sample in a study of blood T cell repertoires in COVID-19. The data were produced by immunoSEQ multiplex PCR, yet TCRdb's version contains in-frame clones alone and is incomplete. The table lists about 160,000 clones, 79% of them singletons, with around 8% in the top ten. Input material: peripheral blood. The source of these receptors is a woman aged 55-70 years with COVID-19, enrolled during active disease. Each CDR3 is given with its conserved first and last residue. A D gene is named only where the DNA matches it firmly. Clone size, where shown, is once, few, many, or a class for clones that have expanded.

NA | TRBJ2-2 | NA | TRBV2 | TGTGCCAGCAGTGAGTCTTCGCGTAGGAACACCGGGGAGCTGTTTTTT | CASSESSRRNTGELFF
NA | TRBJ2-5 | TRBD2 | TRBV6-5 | TGTGCCAGCAGTCCGGGACTAGCGGGGGTAAAGACCCAGTACTTC | CASSPGLAGVKTQYF
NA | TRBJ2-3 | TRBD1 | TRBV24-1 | TGTGCCACCAGTGACAGGACAGGGGGGGGAACAGATACGCAGTATTTT | CATSDRTGGGTDTQYF
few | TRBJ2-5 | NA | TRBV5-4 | TGTGCCAGCAGCTTGGAAGCGGCCTTTCAAGAGACCCAGTACTTC | CASSLEAAFQETQYF
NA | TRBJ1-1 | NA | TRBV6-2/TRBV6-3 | TGTGCCAGCAGTTACTCGTGGGACAAGAACACTGAAGCTTTCTTT | CASSYSWDKNTEAFF
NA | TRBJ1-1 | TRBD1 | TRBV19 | TGTGCCAGTAGCAAGGGACAGGGGGCTTGGGACACTGAAGCTTTCTTT | CASSKGQGAWDTEAFF
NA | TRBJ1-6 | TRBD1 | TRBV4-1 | TGCGCCAGCAGCTACGGGACAGGGGTGAATTCACCCCTCCACTTT | CASSYGTGVNSPLHF
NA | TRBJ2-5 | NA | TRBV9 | TGTGCCAGCAGCGGATCACAGAAAGAGACCCAGTACTTC | CASSGSQKETQYF
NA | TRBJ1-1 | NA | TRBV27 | TGTGCCAGCAGTCGTCAGGGAGGTCGTACTGAAGCTTTCTTT | CASSRQGGRTEAFF
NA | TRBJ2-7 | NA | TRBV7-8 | TGTGCCAGCAGCTTATTGGGAGGCGGAGAGGGCTACGAGCAGTACTTC | CASSLLGGGEGYEQYF
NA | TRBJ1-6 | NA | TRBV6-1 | TGTGCCAGCAGTGAAGGTTCCCTAGGCGGTTCACCCCTCCACTTT | CASSEGSLGGSPLHF
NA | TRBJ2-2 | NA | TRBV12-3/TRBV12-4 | TGTGCCAGCAGTTTAGCGTCAATCGGGGAGCTGTTTTTT | CASSLASIGELFF
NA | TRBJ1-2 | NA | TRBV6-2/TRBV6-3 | TGTGCCAGCAGTTTTTCAGGACAAAACTATGGCTACACCTTC | CASSFSGQNYGYTF
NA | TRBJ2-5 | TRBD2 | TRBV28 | TGTGCCAGCAGTTTGAGCGGGGGAACCGAAGAGACCCAGTACTTC | CASSLSGGTEETQYF
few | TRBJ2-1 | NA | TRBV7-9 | TGTGCCAGCAGCTCATTAATTAATGGTAAGCCCCCCTACAATGAGCAGTTCTTC | CASSSLINGKPPYNEQFF
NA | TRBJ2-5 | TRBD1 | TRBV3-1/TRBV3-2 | TGTGCCAGCAGCTCAACAGGGGCGCAGGGTGAGACCCAGTACTTC | CASSSTGAQGETQYF